This TCR beta chain was found in a study of blood T cell repertoires in COVID-19. About the study: Sites across the United States, Italy and Spain contributed samples from acute and convalescent COVID-19. PBMCs, B-cell-depleted T cells, or T cells provided the cDNA or gDNA that made up the material.

Study processing details: Nucleated cell counts were estimated from reference gene primer amplification. Assay: immunoSEQ multiplex PCR; the TCRdb copy retains only in-frame clones and omits some. That table supplies the V and J calls and clone size; D and trimming were determined from the DNA. The sample holds about 260,000 clones, roughly 86% seen once. The CDR3 length is 17 residues. V gave up 1 base and J gave up 5 bases; unmatched junction bases: 9. Germline V lookup: CDR1 MGHDK, CDR2 SYGVNS. The TCR was taken from a human donor in a cohort sampled during active COVID-19. What was sequenced was peripheral blood. The chain is built from TRBV25-1 and TRBJ2-5; 11 bases match TRBD2. CDR3 region: CASSEWAVAGGRETQYF. CDR3 DNA: TGTGCCAGCAGTGAATGGGCCGTAGCGGGGGGGCGGGAGACCCAGTACTTC.